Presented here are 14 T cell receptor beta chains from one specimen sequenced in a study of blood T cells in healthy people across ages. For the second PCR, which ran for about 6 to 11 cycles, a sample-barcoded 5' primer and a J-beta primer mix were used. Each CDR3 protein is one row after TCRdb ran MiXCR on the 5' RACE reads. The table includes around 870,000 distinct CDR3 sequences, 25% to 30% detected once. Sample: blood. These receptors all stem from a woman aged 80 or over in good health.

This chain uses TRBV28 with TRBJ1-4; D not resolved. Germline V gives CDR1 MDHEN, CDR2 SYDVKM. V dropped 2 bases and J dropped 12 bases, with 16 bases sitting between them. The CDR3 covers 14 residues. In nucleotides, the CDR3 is TGTGCCAGCAGTTTACTCTTATCGAGAGGTGAACTGTTTTTT. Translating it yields CASSLLLSRGELFF.

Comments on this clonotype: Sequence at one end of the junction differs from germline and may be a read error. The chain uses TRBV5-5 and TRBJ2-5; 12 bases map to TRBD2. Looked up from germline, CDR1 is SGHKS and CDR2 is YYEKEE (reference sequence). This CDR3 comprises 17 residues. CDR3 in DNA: TGTGCCGGCAGCTTGGGCCTAGCGGGGGGGCTGGGAGGGACCCAGTACTTC. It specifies CAGSLGLAGGLGGTQYF.

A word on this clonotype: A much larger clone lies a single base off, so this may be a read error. This CDR3 reads CAIGIGTDTQYF. The DNA for the CDR3 is TGTGCCATCGGCATAGGCACAGATACGCAGTATTTT. The chain has TRBV10-3 and TRBJ2-3, with D uncertain. Germline V CDR1 and CDR2: ENHRY, SYGVKD. V dropped 8 bases and J dropped 1 base, with 7 bases sitting between them. The CDR3 is 12 residues long.

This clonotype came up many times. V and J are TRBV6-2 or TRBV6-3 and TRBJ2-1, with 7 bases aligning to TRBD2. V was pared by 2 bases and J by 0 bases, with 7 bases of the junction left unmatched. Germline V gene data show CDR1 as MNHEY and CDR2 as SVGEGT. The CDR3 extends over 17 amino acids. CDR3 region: CASSYPGLFSSYNEQFF. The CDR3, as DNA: TGTGCCAGCAGTTACCCGGGACTATTTAGCTCCTACAATGAGCAGTTCTTC.

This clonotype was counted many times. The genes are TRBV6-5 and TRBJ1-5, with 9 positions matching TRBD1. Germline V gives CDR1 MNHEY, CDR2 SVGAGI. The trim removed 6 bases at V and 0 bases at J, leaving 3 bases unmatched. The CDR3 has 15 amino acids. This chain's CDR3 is CASRQGANSNQPQHF. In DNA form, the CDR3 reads TGTGCCAGCAGACAGGGGGCTAATAGCAATCAGCCCCAGCATTTT.

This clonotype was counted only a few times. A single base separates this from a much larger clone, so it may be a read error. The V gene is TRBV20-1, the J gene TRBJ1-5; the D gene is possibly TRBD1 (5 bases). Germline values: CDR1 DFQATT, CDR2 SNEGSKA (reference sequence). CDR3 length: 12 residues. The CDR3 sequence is CRARDGNQPQHF. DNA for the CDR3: TGCAGGGCTCGGGACGGAAATCAGCCCCAGCATTTT.

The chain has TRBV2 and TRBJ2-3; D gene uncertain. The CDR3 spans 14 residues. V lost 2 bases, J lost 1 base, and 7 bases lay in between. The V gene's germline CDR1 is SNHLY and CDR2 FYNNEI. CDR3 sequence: CASSEIAGTDTQYF. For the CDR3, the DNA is TGTGCCAGCAGTGAAATAGCTGGCACAGATACGCAGTATTTT.

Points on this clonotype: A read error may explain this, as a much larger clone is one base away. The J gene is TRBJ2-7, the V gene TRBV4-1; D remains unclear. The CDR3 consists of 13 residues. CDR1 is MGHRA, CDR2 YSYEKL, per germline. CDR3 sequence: CVSSQDRNFEQYF. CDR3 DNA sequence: TGCGTCAGCAGCCAAGATCGGAATTTCGAGCAGTACTTC.

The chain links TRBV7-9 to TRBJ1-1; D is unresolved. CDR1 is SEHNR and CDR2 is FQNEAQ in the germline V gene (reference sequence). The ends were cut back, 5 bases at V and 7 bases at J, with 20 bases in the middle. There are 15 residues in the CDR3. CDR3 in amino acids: CASSAPGAGSYEAFF. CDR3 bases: TGTGCCAGCAGCGCGCCGGGCGCCGGGTCATATGAAGCTTTCTTT. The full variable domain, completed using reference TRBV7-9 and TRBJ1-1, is DTGVSQNPRHKITKRGQNVTFRCDPISEHNRLYWYRQTLGQGPEFLTYFQNEAQLEKSRLLSDRFSAERPKGSFSTLEIQRTEQGDSAMYLCASSAPGAGSYEAFFGQGTRLTVV.

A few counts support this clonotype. The chain's CDR3 is CASSLYSGTNYNSPLHF. CDR3 DNA sequence: TGTGCCAGCTCACTATACTCCGGGACAAATTATAATTCACCCCTCCACTTT. The chain carries TRBV18 and TRBJ1-6, with D tentatively TRBD1 (6 bases). Trimming removed 4 bases from V and 4 bases from J, with 17 bases in between. The length of the CDR3 is 17 residues. CDR1 is KGHSH and CDR2 is LQKENI in the germline V gene.

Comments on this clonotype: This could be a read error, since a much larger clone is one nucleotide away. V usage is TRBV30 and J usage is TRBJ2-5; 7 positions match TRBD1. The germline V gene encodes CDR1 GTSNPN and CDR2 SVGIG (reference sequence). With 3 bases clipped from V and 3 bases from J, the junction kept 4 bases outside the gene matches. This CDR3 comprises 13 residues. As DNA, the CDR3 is TGTGCCTGGAGGGAACAGGGGAAAGAGACCCAGTACTTC. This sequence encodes CAWREQGKETQYF.

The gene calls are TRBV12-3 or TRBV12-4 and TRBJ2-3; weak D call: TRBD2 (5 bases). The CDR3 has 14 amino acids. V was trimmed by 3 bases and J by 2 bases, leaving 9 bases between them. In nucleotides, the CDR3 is TGTGCCAGCAGTTTTGGCGGACTCACAGATACGCAGTATTTT. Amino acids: CASSFGGLTDTQYF.

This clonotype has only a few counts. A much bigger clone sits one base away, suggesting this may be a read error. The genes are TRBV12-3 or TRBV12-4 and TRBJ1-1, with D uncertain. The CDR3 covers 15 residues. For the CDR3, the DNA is TGTGCCAGCAGTTTACGGCCCACCATGAACACTGGAGCTTTCTTT. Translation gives CASSLRPTMNTGAFF.

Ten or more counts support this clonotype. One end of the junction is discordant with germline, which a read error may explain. The CDR3 nucleotides are TGCAGCGCTAGAAAGGCAGGGGGGTCTAATGAAAAACTGTTTTTT. Protein: CSARKAGGSNEKLFF. The genes are TRBV20-1 and TRBJ1-4; 7 positions agree with TRBD1. The germline V gene has CDR1 DFQATT and CDR2 SNEGSKA (reference sequence). The CDR3 extends over 15 amino acids.